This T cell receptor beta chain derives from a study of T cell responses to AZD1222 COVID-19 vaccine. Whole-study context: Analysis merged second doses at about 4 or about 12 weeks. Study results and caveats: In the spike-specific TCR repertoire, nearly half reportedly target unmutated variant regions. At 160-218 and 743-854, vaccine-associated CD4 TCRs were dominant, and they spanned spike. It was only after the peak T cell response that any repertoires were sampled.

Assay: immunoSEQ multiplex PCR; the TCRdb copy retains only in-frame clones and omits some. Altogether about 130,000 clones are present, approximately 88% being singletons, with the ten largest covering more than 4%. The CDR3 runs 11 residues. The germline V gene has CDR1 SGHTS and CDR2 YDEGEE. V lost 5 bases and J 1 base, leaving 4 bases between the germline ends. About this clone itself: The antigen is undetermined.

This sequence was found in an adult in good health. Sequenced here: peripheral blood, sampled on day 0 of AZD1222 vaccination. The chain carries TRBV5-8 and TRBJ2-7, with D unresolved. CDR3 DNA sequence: TGTGCCAGCAGGATTTCCTACGAGCAGTACTTC. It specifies CASRISYEQYF.